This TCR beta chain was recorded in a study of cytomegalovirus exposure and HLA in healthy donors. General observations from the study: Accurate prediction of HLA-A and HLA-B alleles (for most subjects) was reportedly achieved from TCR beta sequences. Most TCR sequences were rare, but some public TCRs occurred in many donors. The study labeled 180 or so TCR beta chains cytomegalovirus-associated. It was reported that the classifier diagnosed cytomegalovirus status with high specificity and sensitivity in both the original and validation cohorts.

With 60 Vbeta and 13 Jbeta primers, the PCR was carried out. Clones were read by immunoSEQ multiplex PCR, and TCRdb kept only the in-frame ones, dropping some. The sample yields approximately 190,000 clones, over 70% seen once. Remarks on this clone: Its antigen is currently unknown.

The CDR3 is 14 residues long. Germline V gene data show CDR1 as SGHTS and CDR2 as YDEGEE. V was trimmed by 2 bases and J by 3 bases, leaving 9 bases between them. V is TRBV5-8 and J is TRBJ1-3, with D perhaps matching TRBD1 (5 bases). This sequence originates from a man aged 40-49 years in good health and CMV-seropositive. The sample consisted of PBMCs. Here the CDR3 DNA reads TGTGCCAGCAGCTTCGGGGGTATTGGAAACACCATATATTTT. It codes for CASSFGGIGNTIYF.